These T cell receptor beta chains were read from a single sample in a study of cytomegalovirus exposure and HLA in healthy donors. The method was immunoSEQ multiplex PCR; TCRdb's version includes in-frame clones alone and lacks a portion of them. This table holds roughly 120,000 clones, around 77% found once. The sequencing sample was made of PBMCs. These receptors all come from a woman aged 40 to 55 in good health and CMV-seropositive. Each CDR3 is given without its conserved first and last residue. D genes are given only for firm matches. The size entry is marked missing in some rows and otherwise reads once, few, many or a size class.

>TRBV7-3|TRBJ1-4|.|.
ASTAIDVNEKLF
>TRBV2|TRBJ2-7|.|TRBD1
ASSEGQGANEQY
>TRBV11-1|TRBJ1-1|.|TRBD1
ASSARNRGTEAF
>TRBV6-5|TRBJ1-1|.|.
ASSYVDSNTEAF
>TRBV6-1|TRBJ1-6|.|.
ASSEGRASGNSPLH
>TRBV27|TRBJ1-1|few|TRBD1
ASRPGQGALKNTEAF
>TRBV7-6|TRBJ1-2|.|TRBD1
ASSPRTGNYGYT
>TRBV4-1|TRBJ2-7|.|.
ASSQDFSFIYPKKQY
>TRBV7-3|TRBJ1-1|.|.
ASSLTSGLSTEAF
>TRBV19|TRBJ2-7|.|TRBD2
ASSISVRTSHEQY
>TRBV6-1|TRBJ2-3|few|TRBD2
ASSLAGSTDTQY
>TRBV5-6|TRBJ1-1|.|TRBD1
ASSGTGTGVAEAF
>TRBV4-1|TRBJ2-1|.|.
ASSPLAGSSYNEQF
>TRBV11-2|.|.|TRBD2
ASSLAALAAQGSTYEQY